The 10 T cell receptor beta chains presented below share a single source sample, sequenced in a study of T cell responses to AZD1222 COVID-19 vaccine. Profiling relied on immunoSEQ multiplex PCR, and the TCRdb table lists in-frame clones only, not all of them. The sample consists of about 180,000 clones, over 90% of them appearing once. The sample in question was peripheral blood, obtained 28 days after the second AZD1222 dose. The receptor set was obtained from an adult who received the AZD1222 COVID-19 vaccine.

The chain combines TRBV14 with TRBJ1-1; D is undetermined. CDR1 SGHDN and CDR2 FVKESK come from the germline V gene. The CDR3 is 15 amino acids. V was trimmed by 1 base and J by 0 bases, leaving 9 bases between them. CDR3 loop: CASSQVGPMNTEAFF. As DNA, the CDR3 is TGTGCCAGCAGCCAAGTGGGCCCTATGAACACTGAAGCTTTCTTT.

This sequence joins TRBV7-2 and TRBJ1-2, with D unclear. Germline CDR1 is SGHTA and CDR2 is FQGNSA. Trimming removed 2 bases at V and 0 bases at J, with 13 bases between. This CDR3 has 16 residues. The CDR3 loop reads CASSLSLVTTNYGYTF. In DNA form, the CDR3 reads TGTGCCAGCAGCTTATCTCTCGTTACAACTAACTATGGCTACACCTTC.

This chain uses TRBV3-1 (or the pseudogene TRBV3-2) with TRBJ2-7; D gene ambiguous. V was shortened by 2 bases and J by 0 bases, with 8 bases between the two germline ends. This CDR3 comprises 14 residues. Germline V CDR1 and CDR2: LGHDT, YNNKEL (reference sequence). As DNA, the CDR3 is TGTGCCAGCAGCCAAAGCCCCGGCTCCTACGAGCAGTACTTC. Protein: CASSQSPGSYEQYF.

The chain combines TRBV6-2 or TRBV6-3 with TRBJ1-2; D not certain. Germline loops: CDR1 MNHEY, CDR2 SVGEGT. The CDR3 is 15 amino acids. V lost 4 bases, J lost 2 bases, and 14 bases lay in between. CDR3 nucleotides: TGTGCCAGCAGTTCCCGACGTCCGGGAAACTATGGCTACACCTTC. The encoded protein is CASSSRRPGNYGYTF.

V is TRBV5-4 and J is TRBJ1-2; a weak D match, TRBD1 (6 bases). Trimming took 4 bases from V and 5 from J, leaving 21 bases between them. The length of the CDR3 is 16 residues. Germline V gene lookup returns CDR1 SGHNT and CDR2 YYREEE (reference sequence). The CDR3 sequence is CASSETVRDNPYGYTF. The CDR3 DNA sequence: TGTGCCAGCAGCGAAACCGTCCGGGACAATCCTTATGGCTACACCTTC. Using reference TRBV5-4 and TRBJ1-2 for the parts outside the CDR3, the full variable domain is ETGVTQSPTHLIKTRGQQVTLRCSSQSGHNTVSWYQQALGQGPQFIFQYYREEENGRGNFPPRFSGLQFPNYSSELNVNALELDDSALYLCASSETVRDNPYGYTFGSGTRLTVV.

The chain combines TRBV19 with TRBJ1-3; no clear D. This CDR3 has 11 residues. The V end lost 4 bases, the J end lost 10 bases, and 8 bases lay between the germline ends. Per the germline V gene, CDR1 is LNHDA and CDR2 is SQIVND (reference sequence). The CDR3 region has the DNA TGTGCCAGTAGTACTCAGGATACCATATATTTT. Encoded protein: CASSTQDTIYF.

The V and J genes are TRBV7-2 and TRBJ2-6; D gene uncertain. The CDR3 contains 13 residues. The V gene lost 5 bases and the J gene lost 4 bases, with 6 bases spanning the gap. Germline loops: CDR1 SGHTA, CDR2 FQGNSA. In nucleotides, the CDR3 is TGTGCCAGCAGCCTGGACGGGGCCAACGTCCTGACTTTC. Translating it yields CASSLDGANVLTF.

The V call is TRBV5-1, the J call TRBJ2-3, with TRBD2 matching over 10 bases. CDR3 length: 15 amino acids. Germline V CDR1 and CDR2: SGHRS, YFSETQ. V was clipped by 7 bases and J by 5 bases; unmatched bases: 10. This CDR3 is CASRPSGSVIDTQYF. The CDR3 region has the DNA TGCGCCAGCCGTCCTAGCGGGAGTGTAATAGATACGCAGTATTTT.

V gene TRBV13 combines with J gene TRBJ2-2; TRBD2 matches at 12 bases. The CDR3 consists of 18 residues. Germline V CDR1 and CDR2: PRHDT, FYEKMQ (reference sequence). The V gene end was trimmed by 3 bases and the J gene end by 2 bases; junction bases not matched to a gene: 7. The CDR3 DNA follows: TGTGCCAGCAGCTTGTCGTCTAGCGGGGGGGTTAACACCGGGGAGCTGTTTTTT. As protein: CASSLSSSGGVNTGELFF.

V gene TRBV15 combines with J gene TRBJ1-1; D remains unclear. This CDR3 has 11 amino acids. CDR1 LNHNV and CDR2 YYDKDF come from the germline V gene (reference sequence). The V end was cut by 6 bases, the J end by 8 bases, with 10 bases between. The CDR3 region is CATSRRSEAFF. DNA of the CDR3: TGTGCCACCAGTCGTCGGTCGGAAGCTTTCTTT.